A single sample is the source of the 24 T cell receptor beta chains below, sequenced in a study of blood T cells in healthy people across ages (dated by TCRdb to between 2014 and 2017). The library relied on 5' RACE. Sequencing used an Illumina HiSeq 2500. A second PCR of 7 to 11 cycles was performed with a sample-barcoded 5' primer and a J-beta primer mix. TCRdb reprocessing: public reads trimmed at Q25 with fastp, clones called with MiXCR, in-frame beta chains kept. Every entry covers one CDR3 protein and lists the most common genes and DNA from its rows. For this sample the table gives 790,000 or so distinct CDR3 sequences, of which more than 55% were detected only once. The top ten hold roughly 24% of the sample. Sequences were obtained from blood. The receptors originated from a man in his forties in good health.

The rearrangement uses TRBV19 and TRBJ2-7; perhaps TRBD1 as D (5 bases). V was trimmed by 6 bases and J by 5 bases, leaving 14 bases between them. The germline V gene encodes CDR1 LNHDA and CDR2 SQIVND (reference sequence). The length of the CDR3 is 13 residues. The chain's CDR3 is CASSWAGINEQYF. The DNA of the CDR3 is TGTGCCAGTAGCTGGGCAGGGATCAACGAGCAGTACTTC.

V and J are TRBV4-2 and TRBJ1-1; D uncertain. V dropped 1 base and J dropped 4 bases, with 19 bases sitting between them. Germline values: CDR1 LGHNA, CDR2 YNFKEQ. CDR3 length: 17 residues. CDR3: CASSQGFHSGGSTEAFF. CDR3 DNA sequence: TGTGCCAGCAGCCAAGGATTTCACAGCGGCGGGAGCACTGAAGCTTTCTTT.

The genes are TRBV21-1 and TRBJ2-1. TRBV21-1 is a listed pseudogene. CDR3 length: 10 amino acids. CDR3 coding DNA: TGTGCCAGCAGCAGGGGTGAGCAGTTCTTC. Protein: CASSRGEQFF.

The chain employs TRBV4-2 and TRBJ1-6; D is perhaps TRBD1 (5 bases). The germline V and J ends were trimmed by 0 bases and 8 bases, with 20 bases remaining between them. Germline V gene sequence: CDR1 LGHNA, CDR2 YNFKEQ. The CDR3 loop spans 18 amino acids. CDR3 coding DNA: TGTGCCAGCAGCCAAGATAAGGTCGGGGCAGGAAGATATTCACCCCTCCACTTT. This translates into CASSQDKVGAGRYSPLHF.

The chain employs TRBV7-9 and TRBJ2-1; D call uncertain. CDR3 size: 14 residues. V lost 3 bases and J lost 0, with 6 bases in between. Germline-derived CDR1 and CDR2 are SEHNR and FQNEAQ (reference sequence). The CDR3 spells CASSFYSSYNEQFF. The CDR3 DNA reads TGTGCCAGCAGCTTCTATAGCTCCTACAATGAGCAGTTCTTC. Using reference TRBV7-9 and TRBJ2-1 for the parts outside the CDR3, the full variable domain is DTGVSQNPRHKITKRGQNVTFRCDPISEHNRLYWYRQTLGQGPEFLTYFQNEAQLEKSRLLSDRFSAERPKGSFSTLEIQRTEQGDSAMYLCASSFYSSYNEQFFGPGTRLTVL.

A few counts support this clonotype. The chain is built from TRBV12-3 or TRBV12-4 and TRBJ2-7; D possibly matches TRBD1 or TRBD2 (6 bases each). V lost 3 bases and J 6 bases, leaving 12 bases between the germline ends. This CDR3 contains 13 residues. The CDR3 region is CASSFSGAGEQYF. DNA for the CDR3: TGTGCCAGCAGTTTTTCGGGGGCTGGCGAGCAGTACTTC.

The chain recombines TRBV7-9 with TRBJ2-7; TRBD1 agrees at 8 bases. Near its end, the DNA agrees better with TRBJ2-5, so the J call may be wrong. The CDR3 totals 14 residues. Per germline, CDR1 SEHNR and CDR2 FQNEAQ (reference sequence). CDR3 in amino acids: CASSSQGDLVTQYF. As DNA, the CDR3 is TGTGCCAGCAGCTCACAGGGGGATCTTGTGACCCAGTACTTC.

J is TRBJ1-1 and V is TRBV18, with D uncertain. Trimming pared 5 bases from V and 3 bases from J, leaving 10 bases between. The CDR3 extends over 13 amino acids. Germline CDR1 and CDR2: KGHSH and LQKENI. In DNA, the CDR3 is TGTGCCAGCTCAGCTTTACTGGACACTGAAGCTTTCTTT. Residues: CASSALLDTEAFF.

The J gene is TRBJ2-1, the V gene TRBV14; 10 bases match TRBD1. Germline CDR1 is SGHDN and CDR2 is FVKESK. The V segment lost 4 bases and the J segment 7 bases; nucleotides outside the gene matches: 7. The CDR3 length is 15 residues. The CDR3, as DNA: TGTGCCAGCAGCCCCGAGCGGGGACAGGGGAATGAGCAGTTCTTC. This translates into CASSPERGQGNEQFF.

This clonotype was observed a single time. The chain carries TRBV6-5 and TRBJ2-1; possible D gene TRBD2, 6 bases. Germline-derived CDR1 and CDR2 are MNHEY and SVGAGI. CDR3 length: 16 amino acids. Trimming left V 0 bases short and J 0 bases short, with 9 bases between. The CDR3 here is CASSYSSGGSYNEQFF. Written as DNA, the CDR3 is TGTGCCAGCAGTTACTCGTCCGGGGGCTCCTACAATGAGCAGTTCTTC.

In this sample, this clonotype turned up once. The chain carries TRBV7-2 and TRBJ2-5, with 11 bases lining up with TRBD2. With the DNA end fitting TRBJ2-7 better, the J assignment may be wrong. This CDR3 region has 20 residues. Germline lookup yields CDR1 SGHTA and CDR2 FQGNSA. The CDR3 here is CASSLLFAPTSGKSGYEQYF. The CDR3 bases are TGTGCCAGCAGCTTACTTTTTGCCCCGACTAGCGGGAAGTCGGGGTACGAGCAGTACTTC.

The chain joins TRBV9 to TRBJ2-2; a weak D match, TRBD2 (5 bases). This CDR3 comprises 15 residues. CDR1 is SGDLS and CDR2 is YYNGEE in the germline V gene. The V end lost 1 base, the J end lost 2 bases, and 9 bases lay between the germline ends. The CDR3 loop is CASSVSGSNTGELFF. The DNA for the CDR3 is TGTGCCAGCAGCGTAAGCGGTTCTAACACCGGGGAGCTGTTTTTT.

The chain is built from TRBV3-1 and TRBJ2-7; D is undetermined. V was cut by 0 bases and J by 6 bases, with 9 bases left in between. This CDR3 spans 13 amino acids. Germline-derived CDR1 and CDR2 are LGHDT and YNNKEL (reference sequence). In DNA, the CDR3 is TGTGCCAGCAGCCAAGATCTTTTGAGCGAGCAGTACTTC. Translation: CASSQDLLSEQYF.

This clonotype appeared a few times. The chain joins TRBV24-1 to TRBJ2-1, with TRBD2 identical over 13 bases. Germline values: CDR1 KGHDR, CDR2 SFDVKD. J gave up 6 bases and V 9 bases, and 4 bases lay outside the gene matches. The CDR3 covers 14 residues. In DNA, the CDR3 is TGTGCCACCGGGACTAGCGGGAATGTCAATGAGCAGTTCTTC. This codes for CATGTSGNVNEQFF.

V is TRBV29-1 and J is TRBJ2-1; no clear D. CDR1 is SQVTM and CDR2 is ANQGSEA in the germline V gene. Trimming removed 2 bases at V and 8 bases at J, with 16 bases between. The CDR3 runs 14 residues. CDR3 region: CSVESPLFPYEQFF. As DNA, the CDR3 is TGCAGCGTTGAATCCCCATTATTTCCATATGAGCAGTTCTTC.

V usage is TRBV9 and J usage is TRBJ2-3, with D possibly TRBD2 on 5 matching bases. The CDR3 has 14 residues. V gave up 0 bases and J gave up 4 bases, with 9 bases separating them. Germline V gene data show CDR1 as SGDLS and CDR2 as YYNGEE. The CDR3 DNA sequence: TGTGCCAGCAGCGTAGTCGGGGTGTCAGATACGCAGTATTTT. Its translation: CASSVVGVSDTQYF. Using reference TRBV9 and TRBJ2-3 for the parts outside the CDR3, the full variable domain is DSGVTQTPKHLITATGQRVTLRCSPRSGDLSVYWYQQSLDQGLQFLIQYYNGEERAKGNILERFSAQQFPDLHSELNLSSLELGDSALYFCASSVVGVSDTQYFGPGTRLTVL.

The CDR3 reads CASHIRGGLNEQFF. Here the CDR3 DNA reads TGTGCCAGCCACATACGGGGGGGTCTGAATGAGCAGTTCTTC. The gene calls are TRBV7-2 and TRBJ2-1, with 8 bases aligning to TRBD2. V trimming: 8 bases; J trimming: 7 bases; junction bases outside the gene matches: 10. CDR1 and CDR2 from the germline V gene are SGHTA and FQGNSA. CDR3 length equals 14 residues.

Remarks on this clonotype: A much larger clone is a single base away; this may be a read error. CDR3: CASSLRLARETQYF. In nucleotides, the CDR3 is TGTGCCAGCAGCTTAAGGCTAGCGAGGGAGACCCAGTACTTC. The V call is TRBV13, the J call TRBJ2-5, with D possibly matching TRBD2 (6 bases). This CDR3 is built from 14 residues. The ends were cut back, 2 bases at V and 5 bases at J, with 12 bases in the middle. Germline loops: CDR1 PRHDT, CDR2 FYEKMQ (reference sequence).

This clonotype was seen only a few times. The chain combines TRBV7-2 with TRBJ2-7, with TRBD1 identical over 7 bases. The V segment lost 5 bases and the J segment 3 bases; nucleotides outside the gene matches: 10. CDR1 is SGHTA, CDR2 FQGNSA, per germline. CDR3 length: 15 amino acids. The CDR3 region is CASSLLLGQSYEQYF. The DNA for the CDR3 is TGTGCCAGCAGCCTACTTCTGGGACAGAGCTACGAGCAGTACTTC.

The chain combines TRBV28 with TRBJ1-2; the D is unclear. Germline CDR1 is MDHEN and CDR2 is SYDVKM. The CDR3 spans 16 residues. Trimming pared 6 bases from V and 3 bases from J, leaving 20 bases between. The CDR3 sequence: CASSRRIPIRDYGYTF. In DNA, the CDR3 is TGTGCCAGCAGCCGACGGATACCGATCCGGGACTATGGCTACACCTTC.

The chain recombines TRBV2 with TRBJ2-3, with D perhaps TRBD2 (5 bases). Looked up from germline, CDR1 is SNHLY and CDR2 is FYNNEI. The V and J ends lost 2 bases and 14 bases respectively, with 11 bases between them. This CDR3 contains 11 residues. The CDR3, as DNA: TGTGCCAGCAGTGAACAACTAGACCGGTATTTT. Translated: CASSEQLDRYF.

This chain connects TRBV12-3 or TRBV12-4 to TRBJ2-3; 8 bases map to TRBD1. CDR3 size: 13 residues. V lost 7 bases to trimming and J lost 2 bases; unmatched junction nucleotides: 2. CDR3 coding DNA: TGTGCCAGCAACAGGGGGACCACAGATACGCAGTATTTT. Protein: CASNRGTTDTQYF.

V is TRBV15 and J is TRBJ2-7; TRBD1 agrees at 8 bases. The CDR3 length is 15 residues. Per the germline V gene, CDR1 is LNHNV and CDR2 is YYDKDF (reference sequence). V shed 1 base and J 3 bases; nucleotides not matched to a gene: 5. The CDR3 is CATSRGQGPLYEQYF. The CDR3 region has the DNA TGTGCCACCAGCAGAGGACAGGGGCCCCTCTACGAGCAGTACTTC. The variable domain in full, completed from reference TRBV15 and TRBJ2-7, reads DAMVIQNPRYQVTQFGKPVTLSCSQTLNHNVMYWYQQKSSQAPKLLFHYYDKDFNNEADTPDNFQSRRPNTSFCFLDIRSPGLGDTAMYLCATSRGQGPLYEQYFGPGTRLTVT.

This clonotype came up a few times. This sequence joins TRBV20-1 and TRBJ2-5; TRBD2 matches 11 bases. The CDR3 consists of 15 residues. Trimming cost V 2 bases and J 2 bases; bases outside gene matches: 4. Germline V gene data show CDR1 as DFQATT and CDR2 as SNEGSKA (reference sequence). The CDR3 sequence is CSARRLAGLQETQYF. In nucleotides, the CDR3 is TGCAGTGCTAGAAGACTAGCGGGGCTACAAGAGACCCAGTACTTC.